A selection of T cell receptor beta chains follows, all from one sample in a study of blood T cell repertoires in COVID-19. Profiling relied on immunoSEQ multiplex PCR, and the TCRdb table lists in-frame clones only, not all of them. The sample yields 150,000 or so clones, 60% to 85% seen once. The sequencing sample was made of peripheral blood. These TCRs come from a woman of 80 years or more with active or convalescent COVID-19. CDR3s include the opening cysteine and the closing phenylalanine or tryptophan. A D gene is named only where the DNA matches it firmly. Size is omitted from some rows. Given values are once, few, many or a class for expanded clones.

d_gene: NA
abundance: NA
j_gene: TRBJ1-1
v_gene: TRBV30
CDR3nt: TGTGCCTGGACAAAACAAGGGGTGAACACTGAAGCTTTCTTT
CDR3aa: CAWTKQGVNTEAFF

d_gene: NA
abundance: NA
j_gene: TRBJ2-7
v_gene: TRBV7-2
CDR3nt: TGTGCCAGCAGCCTAGGTCGGGGATACCACGAGCAGTACTTC
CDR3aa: CASSLGRGYHEQYF

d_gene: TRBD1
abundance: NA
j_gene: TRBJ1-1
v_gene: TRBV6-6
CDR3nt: TGTGCCAGCAGTACAGCAGGGGACAGTCGGACTGAAGCTTTCTTT
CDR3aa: CASSTAGDSRTEAFF

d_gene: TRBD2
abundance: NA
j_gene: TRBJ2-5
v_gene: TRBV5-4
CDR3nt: TGTGCCAGCAGCCCCACAGCGTTACTAGCGGGGGAGGTGACCCAGTACTTC
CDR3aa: CASSPTALLAGEVTQYF

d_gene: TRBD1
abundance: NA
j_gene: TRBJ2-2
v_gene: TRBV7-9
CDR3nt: TGTGCCAGCACCAGGGACAGGGGTGCGAACACCGGGGAGCTGTTTTTT
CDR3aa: CASTRDRGANTGELFF

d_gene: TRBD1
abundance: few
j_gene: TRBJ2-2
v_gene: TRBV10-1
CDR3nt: TGCGCCAGCAACGGGACAGCGAACACCGGGGAGCTGTTTTTT
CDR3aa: CASNGTANTGELFF

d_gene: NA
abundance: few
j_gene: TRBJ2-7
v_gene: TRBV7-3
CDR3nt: TGTGCCAGCAGCTTAACGGACAGCTCCTACGAGCAGTACTTC
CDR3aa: CASSLTDSSYEQYF

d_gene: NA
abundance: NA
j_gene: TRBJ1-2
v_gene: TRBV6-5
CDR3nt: TGTGCCAGCACCAAAGGGACATATGGCTACACCTTC
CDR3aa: CASTKGTYGYTF

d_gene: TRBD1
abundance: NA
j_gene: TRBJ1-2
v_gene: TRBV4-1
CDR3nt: TGCGCCAGCAGCCAAACAGGGGGCGCTGCCTATGGCTACACCTTC
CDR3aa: CASSQTGGAAYGYTF

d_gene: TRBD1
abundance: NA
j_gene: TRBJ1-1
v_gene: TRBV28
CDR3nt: TGTGCCAGCAGGTGGGGGACAGACCTACGTGAAGCTTTCTTT
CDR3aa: CASRWGTDLREAFF

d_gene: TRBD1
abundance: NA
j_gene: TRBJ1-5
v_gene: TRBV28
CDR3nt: TGTGCCAGCAGTTTATCCGTGACAGGGTTCGGTCAGCCCCAGCATTTT
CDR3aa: CASSLSVTGFGQPQHF

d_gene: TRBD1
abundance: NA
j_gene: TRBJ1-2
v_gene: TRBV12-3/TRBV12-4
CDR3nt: TGTGCCAGCAGTTTAAACAGGGGGGTCGGCTACACCTTC
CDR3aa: CASSLNRGVGYTF

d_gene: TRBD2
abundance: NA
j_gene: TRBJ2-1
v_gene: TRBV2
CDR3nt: TGTGCCAGCCATGGGGGGGGTCACTCCTACAATGAGCAGTTCTTC
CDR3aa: CASHGGGHSYNEQFF